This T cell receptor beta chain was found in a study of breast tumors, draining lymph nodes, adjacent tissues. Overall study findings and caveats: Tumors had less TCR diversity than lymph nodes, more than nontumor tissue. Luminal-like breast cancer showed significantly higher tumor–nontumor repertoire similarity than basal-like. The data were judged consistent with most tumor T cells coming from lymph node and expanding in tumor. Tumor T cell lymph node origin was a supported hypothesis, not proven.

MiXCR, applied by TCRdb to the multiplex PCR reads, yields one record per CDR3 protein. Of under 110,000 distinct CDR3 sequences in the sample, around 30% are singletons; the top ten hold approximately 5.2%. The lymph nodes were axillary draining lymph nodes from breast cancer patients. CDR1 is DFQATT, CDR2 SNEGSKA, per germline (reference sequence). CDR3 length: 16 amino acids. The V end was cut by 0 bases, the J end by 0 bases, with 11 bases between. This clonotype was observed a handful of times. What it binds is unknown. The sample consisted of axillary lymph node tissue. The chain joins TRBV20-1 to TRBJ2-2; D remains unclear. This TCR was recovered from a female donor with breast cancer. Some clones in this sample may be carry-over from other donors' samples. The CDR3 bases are TGCAGTGCTAGAGATCTGTTGTCCGCGAACACCGGGGAGCTGTTTTTT. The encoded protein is CSARDLLSANTGELFF.